This T cell receptor beta chain was captured in a study of monozygotic twins with inflammatory bowel disease. The V gene's germline CDR1 is SGHRS and CDR2 YFSETQ. This CDR3 comprises 14 residues. Both TCRalpha and TCRbeta cDNA were subjected to two nested PCRs lasting approximately 16 and 10 cycles. Following a re-call of the 5' RACE reads, TCRdb has one entry per CDR3 protein and lacks DNA. The record lists about 330,000 distinct CDR3 sequences, of which the ten most abundant hold 2%. A 2.5 ml blood sample was drawn per donor. Source material: blood. The TCR comes from a human donor with ulcerative colitis or Crohn's disease, or a healthy co-twin of an affected twin (not recorded which). The rearrangement joins TRBV5-1 to TRBJ1-4. Here the CDR3 reads CASSLGQDLEKLFF.